A single T cell receptor beta chain is shown here with its context. The sample is drawn from a study of blood T cell repertoires in COVID-19. Study-level background: The analysed material was cDNA or gDNA that came from T cells, B-cell-depleted T cells, or PBMCs.

The J segment lost 6 bases and the V segment lost 4 bases, leaving 3 bases of the junction unmatched. Germline-derived CDR1 and CDR2 are SGDLS and YYNGEE. The CDR3 length is 13 residues. This table comes from immunoSEQ multiplex PCR, and its TCRdb copy is limited to in-frame clones, with some not included. The sample lists more than 100,000 clones; approximately 89% were seen once. This TCR derives from a woman aged 80 or older in a cohort sampled during active COVID-19. The chain carries TRBV9 and TRBJ2-4, with 8 bases that match TRBD1. Input material: peripheral blood. CDR3: CASSTQGANIQYF. The CDR3 DNA reads TGTGCCAGCAGCACTCAGGGGGCAAACATTCAGTACTTC.